A selection of T cell receptor beta chains follows, all from one sample in a study of blood T cell repertoires in COVID-19. Assay: immunoSEQ multiplex PCR; the TCRdb copy retains only in-frame clones and omits some. The data contain approximately 44,000 clones, 80% to 90% of them seen just once; the ten biggest clones take up roughly 1.4%. Input material: peripheral blood. The receptors here all came from a middle-aged woman with acute or convalescent COVID-19. CDR3s include the opening cysteine and the closing phenylalanine or tryptophan. D genes are given only for firm matches. Size is stated for part of the rows, as once, few or many counts, or as a class when the clone is expanded.

>.|.|TRBJ2-7|TRBV28
CASSSSQYEQYF
TGTGCCAGCAGCTCATCGCAGTACGAGCAGTACTTC
>.|.|TRBJ1-2|TRBV4-2
CASSQFIGQPYGYTF
TGTGCCAGCAGCCAGTTTATTGGGCAGCCTTATGGCTACACCTTC
>.|.|TRBJ2-1|TRBV24-1
CATSRGGTYNEQFF
TGTGCCACCTCCCGGGGTGGTACCTACAATGAGCAGTTCTTC
>TRBD1|.|TRBJ1-4|TRBV4-2
CASSQEGGTGNEKLFF
TGTGCCAGCAGCCAAGAAGGAGGGACAGGGAATGAAAAACTGTTTTTT
>TRBD2|.|TRBJ2-5|TRBV28
CASSWTSGGMETQYF
TGTGCCAGCAGTTGGACTAGCGGGGGGATGGAGACCCAGTACTTC
>TRBD1|.|TRBJ2-1|TRBV18
CASSLQGTLSLMDNEQFF
TGTGCCAGCTCTCTACAGGGGACCTTGTCCTTAATGGACAATGAGCAGTTCTTC
>.|once|TRBJ2-7|TRBV11-3
CASSFQTGPTYEQYF
TGTGCCAGCAGCTTCCAGACAGGACCCACCTACGAGCAGTACTTC
>TRBD2|.|TRBJ2-1|TRBV19
CASSRLAGAQGEQFF
TGTGCCAGTAGCCGACTAGCGGGAGCACAGGGTGAGCAGTTCTTC
>TRBD1|once|TRBJ2-7|TRBV7-6
CASSPRQGAKEQYF
TGTGCCAGCAGCCCGAGACAGGGGGCGAAGGAGCAGTACTTC
>TRBD1|once|TRBJ2-7|TRBV27
CASSLIGTAPYEQYF
TGTGCCAGCAGTTTGATCGGGACAGCCCCCTACGAGCAGTACTTC
>.|.|TRBJ1-3|TRBV19
CASKEGAYSGNTIYF
TGTGCCAGTAAAGAGGGAGCGTACTCTGGAAACACCATATATTTT
>.|few|TRBJ1-2|TRBV5-1
CASALRQNYGYTF
TGCGCCAGCGCACTCCGACAGAACTATGGCTACACCTTC
>.|.|TRBJ1-5|TRBV7-9
CASSLAGGDHQPQHF
TGTGCCAGCAGCTTAGCAGGGGGGGACCATCAGCCCCAGCATTTT
>.|.|TRBJ2-7|TRBV6-6
CASSTQPGSYEQYF
TGTGCCAGCAGCACCCAACCCGGTTCCTACGAGCAGTACTTC
>.|.|TRBJ2-5|TRBV4-1
CASSPQNGLEETQYF
TGCGCCAGCAGCCCACAAAACGGGTTAGAAGAGACCCAGTACTTC
>.|.|TRBJ1-1|TRBV7-2
CASSHKPSGTMNTEAFF
TGTGCCAGCAGCCACAAACCCTCCGGGACAATGAACACTGAAGCTTTCTTT
>TRBD1|.|TRBJ1-1|TRBV5-1
CASSLPSGGTEAFF
TGCGCCAGCAGCTTACCCTCAGGGGGCACTGAAGCTTTCTTT
>TRBD2|once|TRBJ2-5|TRBV7-8
CASRRLAEGTQYF
TGTGCCAGCCGGCGACTAGCGGAAGGGACCCAGTACTTC
>.|.|TRBJ1-1|TRBV5-1
CASRQDTEAFF
TGCGCCAGCAGACAGGACACTGAAGCTTTCTTT
>.|.|TRBJ2-5|TRBV2
CASSEIGWAGQQETQYF
TGTGCCAGCAGTGAAATTGGTTGGGCAGGGCAACAAGAGACCCAGTACTTC
>.|.|TRBJ2-3|TRBV5-6
CASSFLSATHTDTQYF
TGTGCCAGCAGCTTCCTAAGCGCAACCCACACAGATACGCAGTATTTT
>TRBD1|once|TRBJ2-1|TRBV7-3
CASSFPGTGMNEQFF
TGTGCCAGCAGCTTCCCCGGGACAGGGATGAATGAGCAGTTCTTC
>.|.|TRBJ1-6|TRBV20-1
CSASGQDNSPLHF
TGCAGTGCTAGTGGGCAGGATAATTCACCCCTCCACTTT
>.|.|TRBJ1-6|TRBV11-2
CASSFSSGNNSPLHF
TGTGCCAGCAGCTTTAGTTCAGGGAATAATTCACCCCTCCACTTT
>TRBD1|.|TRBJ1-4|TRBV5-5
CASSLADRGLFEKLFF
TGTGCCAGCAGCTTGGCCGACAGGGGGCTTTTTGAAAAACTGTTTTTT
>.|.|TRBJ1-2|TRBV29-1
CSVAETGYGYTF
TGCAGCGTCGCCGAGACAGGCTATGGCTACACCTTC
>.|.|TRBJ1-2|TRBV5-4
CASSFLQDGYTF
TGTGCCAGCAGCTTCTTACAGGACGGCTACACCTTC
>.|.|TRBJ2-2|TRBV6-5
CASSYVQGFVGELFF
TGTGCCAGCAGTTACGTGCAGGGGTTCGTGGGGGAGCTGTTTTTT
>TRBD1|.|TRBJ2-5|TRBV23-1
CASPSPGQAQETQYF
TGCGCCAGCCCCAGCCCCGGACAGGCCCAAGAGACCCAGTACTTC
>TRBD2|.|TRBJ2-3|TRBV27
CASSKGTIRHPQYF
TGTGCCAGCAGTAAAGGGACTATCCGACATCCGCAGTATTTT
>.|.|TRBJ2-1|TRBV7-5
CVRSPKGSGMKAGTRRENEQFF
TGTGTCAGAAGCCCGAAAGGGTCCGGTATGAAAGCCGGGACTAGGCGGGAGAATGAGCAGTTCTTC
>.|.|TRBJ1-2|TRBV6-1
CASSEDRLRGGYTF
TGTGCCAGCAGTGAAGACAGGCTAAGGGGGGGCTACACCTTC
>TRBD1|.|TRBJ1-6|TRBV5-6
CASSSRQGASSPLHF
TGTGCCAGCAGCTCGCGACAGGGGGCATCGTCACCCCTCCACTTT
>TRBD1|.|TRBJ1-6|TRBV4-1
CASRSGQGAVSYNSPLHF
TGCGCCAGCAGGAGTGGACAGGGGGCAGTCTCCTATAATTCACCCCTCCACTTT
>.|.|TRBJ1-2|TRBV27
CASSVQGNYGYTF
TGTGCCAGCAGCGTACAGGGAAACTATGGCTACACCTTC
>.|.|TRBJ2-7|TRBV18
CASSSGPNTGGGYEQYF
TGTGCCAGCTCGTCCGGCCCCAACACGGGGGGCGGCTACGAGCAGTACTTC
>TRBD1|.|TRBJ2-5|TRBV5-5
CASSQGQGQETQYF
TGTGCCAGCAGCCAGGGACAGGGACAAGAGACCCAGTACTTC
>TRBD1|.|TRBJ1-5|TRBV19
CASSRFGLGDRGFYQPQHF
TGTGCCAGTAGTAGATTTGGTCTCGGGGACAGGGGTTTTTATCAGCCCCAGCATTTT
>.|.|TRBJ1-1|TRBV12-5
CASGFSGLTGDTEAFF
TGTGCTAGTGGTTTTTCCGGACTGACAGGAGACACTGAAGCTTTCTTT
>.|.|TRBJ1-6|TRBV7-8
CASSGGGWAHGDSPLHF
TGTGCCAGCAGCGGAGGAGGGTGGGCCCACGGGGATTCACCCCTCCACTTT
>.|.|TRBJ1-2|TRBV28
CASSLYREANYGYTF
TGTGCCAGCAGCCTATACCGCGAGGCTAACTATGGCTACACCTTC
>.|.|TRBJ1-1|TRBV6-2/TRBV6-3
CASSPRGRPNTEAFF
TGTGCCAGCAGCCCACGCGGGAGGCCGAACACTGAAGCTTTCTTT
>TRBD2|few|TRBJ2-5|TRBV7-9
CASSLSPRIAGGGETQYF
TGTGCCAGCAGCTTATCTCCCCGAATAGCGGGAGGAGGAGAGACCCAGTACTTC
>TRBD2|.|TRBJ2-1|TRBV10-1
CASSEWASGVEQNEQFF
TGCGCCAGCAGTGAGTGGGCTAGCGGGGTGGAGCAGAATGAGCAGTTCTTC
>TRBD2|.|TRBJ2-2|TRBV5-1
CASFGEGLTGELFF
TGCGCCAGCTTTGGGGAGGGCCTCACCGGGGAGCTGTTTTTT
>TRBD1|.|TRBJ1-2|TRBV27
CASSPGNRGDYGYTF
TGTGCCAGTAGTCCGGGCAACAGGGGGGACTATGGCTACACCTTC
>.|.|TRBJ2-2|TRBV3-1/TRBV3-2
CASSPRPPWHTNTGELFF
TGTGCCAGCAGCCCCCGTCCCCCGTGGCATACGAACACCGGGGAGCTGTTTTTT
>TRBD1|.|TRBJ1-3|TRBV27
CASIIRGLGTEPSGNTIYF
TGTGCCAGCATCATAAGGGGTTTAGGGACAGAACCCTCTGGAAACACCATATATTTT
>.|.|TRBJ1-6|TRBV30
CAWRREANSYNSPLHF
TGTGCCTGGAGGCGGGAGGCCAACTCCTATAATTCACCCCTCCACTTT
>.|once|TRBJ1-2|TRBV27
CASSGQNYGYTF
TGTGCCAGCAGTGGCCAGAACTATGGCTACACCTTC
>TRBD1|.|TRBJ1-5|TRBV28
CASTSDRSGNQPQHF
TGTGCCAGCACCTCGGACAGGTCTGGCAATCAGCCCCAGCATTTT
>.|.|TRBJ2-7|TRBV5-1
CASGKDSPYEQYF
TGCGCCAGCGGAAAGGACAGTCCATACGAGCAGTACTTC
>.|.|TRBJ2-1|TRBV5-4
CASRLGGGRINEQFF
TGTGCCAGCAGGCTGGGGGGTGGCCGGATCAATGAGCAGTTCTTC
>TRBD1|.|TRBJ1-2|TRBV28
CASSDPGQNYGYTF
TGTGCCAGCAGTGATCCGGGACAGAACTATGGCTACACCTTC
>TRBD1|.|TRBJ1-2|TRBV7-2
CASSFQLGQVVAGYTF
TGTGCCAGCAGCTTTCAATTGGGACAGGTAGTTGCTGGCTACACCTTC
>.|.|TRBJ2-7|TRBV15
CATSRDSGYEQYF
TGTGCCACCAGCAGAGATTCAGGGTACGAGCAGTACTTC
>.|.|TRBJ1-2|TRBV4-1
CASSQDVPGENYGYTF
TGCGCCAGCAGCCAAGATGTGCCAGGCGAGAACTATGGCTACACCTTC